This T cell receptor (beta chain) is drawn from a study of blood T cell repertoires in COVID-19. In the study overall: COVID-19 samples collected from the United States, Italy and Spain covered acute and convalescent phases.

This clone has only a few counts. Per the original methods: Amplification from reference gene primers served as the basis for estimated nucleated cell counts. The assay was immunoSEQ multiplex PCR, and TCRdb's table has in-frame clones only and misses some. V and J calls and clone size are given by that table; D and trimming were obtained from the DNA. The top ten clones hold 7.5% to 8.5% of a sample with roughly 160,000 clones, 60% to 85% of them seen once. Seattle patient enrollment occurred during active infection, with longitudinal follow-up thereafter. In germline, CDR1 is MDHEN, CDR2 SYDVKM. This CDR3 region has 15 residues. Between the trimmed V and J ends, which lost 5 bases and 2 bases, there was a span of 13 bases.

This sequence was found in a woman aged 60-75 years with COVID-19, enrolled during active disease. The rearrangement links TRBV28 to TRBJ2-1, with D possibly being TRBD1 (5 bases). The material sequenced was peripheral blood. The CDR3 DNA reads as TGTGCCAGCAGTCGAAGGACAAGTGCCTACAATGAGCAGTTCTTC. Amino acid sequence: CASSRRTSAYNEQFF.